These T cell receptor beta chains were read from a single sample in a study of cytomegalovirus exposure and HLA in healthy donors. Profiled with immunoSEQ multiplex PCR; TCRdb holds only in-frame clones, not every one. The sample yields about 100,000 clones, roughly 75% seen once. The sample was PBMCs. These receptors were obtained from a woman between 18 and 29 years old in good health and CMV-seropositive. CDR3s include the opening cysteine and the closing phenylalanine or tryptophan.

V gene	J gene	CDR3 protein
TRBV28	TRBJ1-1	CASRPWGGGNTEAFF
TRBV5-1	TRBJ2-2	CASSLRSGSAGELFF
TRBV6-6	TRBJ2-7	CASKREMTYEQYF
TRBV2	TRBJ2-7	CASSEPLAGEGSYEQYF
TRBV7-2	TRBJ1-2	CASSLLQGWNYGYTF
TRBV7-2	TRBJ2-7	CASSRGAGSGSTYEQYF
TRBV5-3	TRBJ1-5	CARSPPTHVRGPHF
TRBV28	TRBJ2-1	CASSFRGATIGEQFF
TRBV18	TRBJ1-5	CASSNTGGGYQPQHF
TRBV5-4	TRBJ2-3	CASSSQTGGPDTQYF
TRBV6-5	TRBJ2-7	CASSYSGTGTYEQYF
TRBV19	TRBJ2-1	CASSQQGASNEQFF
TRBV7-3	TRBJ2-7	CASSPGASTYEQYF
TRBV5-3	TRBJ2-1	CARSLYLPPYNEQFF
TRBV28	TRBJ2-5	CASSSPPGIQETQYF
TRBV29-1	TRBJ1-2	CSVDQNYGYTF
TRBV28	TRBJ2-7	CASSDRGIITYEQYF
TRBV28	TRBJ2-3	CASSLSKRGSTDTQYF
TRBV15	TRBJ2-7	CATSRDNRVDEQYF
TRBV27	TRBJ2-6	CASRTEFSGANVLTF
TRBV21-1	TRBJ2-5	CASSKGPHTIQETQYF
TRBV28	TRBJ2-1	CASSLPWTLAGGEQFF
TRBV27	TRBJ2-1	CASSMTSGVYNEQFF
TRBV7-3	TRBJ2-1	CASSLGRVAEQFF
TRBV7-8	TRBJ1-5	CASSPVRDQPQHF
TRBV7-3	TRBJ1-5	CASSGRDREDNQPQHF
TRBV7-2	TRBJ1-2	CASTIGGTGLNYGYTF
TRBV30	TRBJ1-5	CAWSAGSRSNQPQHF
TRBV15	TRBJ2-2	CATSLGRGTGELFF
TRBV21-1	TRBJ1-2	CASRGTDYGYTF
TRBV27	TRBJ2-1	CASSRNPADSYNEQFF
TRBV20-1	TRBJ2-7	CSARVIEQYF
TRBV4-3	TRBJ1-6	CASSQDQDSMTPLHF
TRBV7-2	TRBJ2-7	CASSLARLAGGREQYF
TRBV7-9	TRBJ2-2	CASIQGVLAGELFF
TRBV27	TRBJ1-2	CASSSITGNYGYTF
TRBV29-1	TRBJ1-1	CSVGTGNTEAFF
TRBV7-2	TRBJ2-7	CASSWLTSGSYEQYF
TRBV5-6	TRBJ2-3	CASSFGTGVADTQYF
TRBV5-6	TRBJ2-5	CASSPLTASSGRAQETQYF
TRBV7-6	TRBJ2-1	CASSLEWLAGGPEQFF
TRBV27	TRBJ1-5	CASRGQERQPQHF
TRBV9	TRBJ1-4	CASSDGNEKLFF
TRBV4-2	TRBJ1-4	CASSQVARTTANEKLFF
TRBV6-5	TRBJ2-5	CASSRPGEGRETQYF
TRBV7-9	TRBJ2-2	CASSLGHSNTGELFF
TRBV19	TRBJ1-1	CASIGQGARGGEAFF
TRBV5-6	TRBJ2-3	CASSQGHTYTQYF
TRBV5-6	TRBJ1-1	CASSWTGVRSPNTEAFF
TRBV7-2	TRBJ2-7	CASSLGDTLSYEQYF
TRBV2	TRBJ2-5	CASSLRTEQETQYF
TRBV4-1	TRBJ1-2	CASSQSNYGYTF
TRBV19	TRBJ1-4	CASTPSGQGGEKLFF
TRBV18	TRBJ2-2	CASSPRVTSGTNTGELFF
TRBV7-6	TRBJ2-7	CASSPGIAGDSSYEQYF